This passage covers 21 T cell receptor beta chains from one sample sequenced in a study of low-dose radiotherapy and immunotherapy resistance in tumors. Alpha- and beta-chain coverage of first-strand cDNA came from TRAV- and TRBV-specific primers. Over 20 PCR cycles, TCRs were amplified from a constant-region primer and V-primer adapter. TCRdb re-analysed the reads in MiXCR, keeping a single row per CDR3 protein. Of tens of thousands of distinct CDR3 sequences listed, roughly 31% are singletons. Time point denoted: before trial treatment. The input for sequencing was PBMCs, taken before treatment. These receptors were obtained from a female donor with ovarian cancer.

This clonotype was seen many times. The CDR3 here is CASSLVTSGRSDTQYF. CDR3 DNA: TGCGCCAGCAGCTTGGTTACTAGCGGGAGATCAGATACGCAGTATTTT. The V gene is TRBV5-1, the J gene TRBJ2-3, with 11 nucleotides matching TRBD2. Germline assignment: CDR1 SGHRS and CDR2 YFSETQ. The CDR3 is made up of 16 amino acids. With 0 bases clipped from V and 4 bases from J, the junction kept 4 bases outside the gene matches.

At least ten counts were recorded for this clonotype. The rearrangement joins TRBV25-1 to TRBJ2-1; D may be TRBD1 (7 bases). Trimming took off 5 bases at V and 9 bases at J, with 17 bases between the two ends. This CDR3 contains 14 residues. Germline loops: CDR1 MGHDK, CDR2 SYGVNS. CDR3 sequence: CASSPSGGRAEQFF. The DNA of the CDR3 is TGTGCCAGCAGTCCTTCAGGGGGGCGGGCTGAGCAGTTCTTC.

This clonotype was detected ten times or more. The chain employs TRBV7-9 and TRBJ1-1; 8 nucleotides match TRBD1. Trimming cost V 5 bases and J 1 base; bases outside gene matches: 3. There are 14 residues in the CDR3. Germline CDR1 is SEHNR and CDR2 is FQNEAQ (reference sequence). The DNA for the CDR3 is TGTGCCAGCAGCCTCGGGACAGGGAACACTGAAGCTTTCTTT. This sequence encodes CASSLGTGNTEAFF.

This clonotype was seen many times. The chain has TRBV6-2 or TRBV6-3 and TRBJ2-7; 12 nucleotides agree with TRBD2. Germline V gene data show CDR1 as MNHEY and CDR2 as SVGEGT. V lost 0 bases and J lost 2; bases outside the gene matches: 5. The CDR3 runs 17 residues. CDR3 coding DNA: TGTGCCAGCAGTTACTCCCCTACTAGCGGGAGGCCCTACGAGCAGTACTTC. Protein: CASSYSPTSGRPYEQYF.

V gene TRBV29-1 combines with J gene TRBJ1-1, with 7 nucleotides matching TRBD1. After removal of 5 bases from V and 7 bases from J, the junction contained 1 base not matched to a gene. The CDR3 spans 10 residues. Germline-derived CDR1 and CDR2 are SQVTM and ANQGSEA. The CDR3 loop is CSVRDSEAFF. CDR3 DNA sequence: TGCAGCGTTCGGGACAGTGAAGCTTTCTTT. Drawing the rest from reference TRBV29-1 and TRBJ1-1, the complete variable domain is SAVISQKPSRDICQRGTSLTIQCQVDSQVTMMFWYRQQPGQSLTLIATANQGSEATYESGFVIDKFPISRPNLTFSTLTVSNMSPEDSSIYLCSVRDSEAFFGQGTRLTVV.

About this clonotype itself: Only one base separates this from a far larger clonotype, so it likely reflects a read error. The genes are TRBV5-3 and TRBJ2-7; 8 nucleotides line up with TRBD2. TRBV5-3 is designated an ORF whose function remains uncertain. CDR3 length: 17 residues. CDR3 loop: CASSVIGRTSRSCEQYF. The CDR3 bases are TGTGCCAGCAGCGTAATTGGTCGGACTAGCCGGTCCTGCGAGCAGTACTTC.

This clonotype was detected ten times or more. The CDR3 nucleotides read TGCAGTGCGCGAAATAGGAGAGCGGGAGTTGGCTATGAGCAGTTCTTC. Translation: CSARNRRAGVGYEQFF. The genes are TRBV20-1 and TRBJ2-1; TRBD2 matches at 8 bases. The CDR3 extends over 16 amino acids. The V gene end was trimmed by 6 bases and the J gene end by 8 bases; junction bases not matched to a gene: 18. Germline values: CDR1 DFQATT, CDR2 SNEGSKA (reference sequence).

This clonotype was recorded many times. The chain has TRBV5-1 and TRBJ1-1; D might be TRBD1 (6 bases). V shed 4 bases and J shed 0 bases, with 16 bases lying between them. This CDR3 is built from 16 residues. The V gene's germline CDR1 is SGHRS and CDR2 YFSETQ. The CDR3 sequence: CASSPEDRIMNTEAFF. The CDR3 bases are TGCGCCAGCAGCCCAGAAGACAGGATAATGAACACTGAAGCTTTCTTT. The variable domain in full, with the rest retrieved from reference TRBV5-1 and TRBJ1-1, is KAGVTQTPRYLIKTRGQQVTLSCSPISGHRSVSWYQQTPGQGLQFLFEYFSETQRNKGNFPGRFSGRQFSNSRSEMNVSTLELGDSALYLCASSPEDRIMNTEAFFGQGTRLTVV.

The chain recombines TRBV6-6 with TRBJ2-7; 11 bases fit TRBD2. CDR1 and CDR2 (germline): MNHNY, SVGAGI (reference sequence). The CDR3 is made up of 13 amino acids. The ends lost 1 base at V and 9 bases at J; junction bases unmatched: 2. Here the CDR3 reads CASSYYLAGGQYF. The CDR3 nucleotides read TGTGCCAGCAGTTACTATCTAGCGGGGGGGCAGTACTTC.

Comments on this clonotype: A much larger clonotype is one base distant, so this may be a read error. The chain employs TRBV7-3 and TRBJ2-1; D gene unclear. Germline V gene data show CDR1 as SGHTA and CDR2 as FQGTGA. The V and J ends lost 1 base and 4 bases respectively, with 8 bases between them. The CDR3 covers 14 residues. The DNA of the CDR3 is TGTGCCAGCAGCTTAAGAAGACCTTACAATGAGCAGTTCTTC. Translated: CASSLRRPYNEQFF.

This clonotype has ten or more counts. The V and J genes are TRBV28 and TRBJ1-2, with D possibly matching TRBD1 (5 bases). This CDR3 has 13 residues. Trimming removed 3 bases at V and 5 bases at J, with 10 bases between. Per the germline V gene, CDR1 is MDHEN and CDR2 is SYDVKM. The CDR3 sequence is CASSLRGGYGYTF. The CDR3 DNA sequence: TGTGCCAGCAGTTTGAGGGGAGGGTATGGCTACACCTTC.

Worth noting for this clonotype: Because the CDR3's place on the DNA is in doubt, the DNA is left out and the CDR3 is given as listed by TCRdb. The CDR3 is CASTNQTALYFCATGPRSTDTQYF. The chain combines TRBV6-6 with TRBJ2-3; TRBD1 was called by the table and not checked on the DNA. The germline CDR1 and CDR2 sequences are MNHNY and SVGAGI (reference sequence). Termini included, the CDR3 measures 24 amino acids.

The CDR3 coding sequence is TGTGCCAGCAGGGCCACGGGGCCGGCCTATGGCTACACCTTC. It specifies CASRATGPAYGYTF. This rearrangement joins TRBV28 to TRBJ1-2; D is possibly TRBD1 (5 bases). The CDR3 spans 14 residues. V lost 6 bases and J lost 4, with 15 bases in between. From germline, CDR1 is MDHEN and CDR2 SYDVKM.

The chain has TRBV9 and TRBJ2-3; tentative D call: TRBD2 (6 bases). Germline V gene data show CDR1 as SGDLS and CDR2 as YYNGEE. CDR3 length equals 17 residues. V was clipped by 4 bases and J by 5 bases, with 23 bases between them. The CDR3 DNA reads TGTGCCAGCAGCTCCGGCCCCGGGAGAAGTGGTGAAGATACGCAGTATTTT. Amino acids: CASSSGPGRSGEDTQYF. The full variable domain, rest sourced from reference TRBV9 and TRBJ2-3, is DSGVTQTPKHLITATGQRVTLRCSPRSGDLSVYWYQQSLDQGLQFLIQYYNGEERAKGNILERFSAQQFPDLHSELNLSSLELGDSALYFCASSSGPGRSGEDTQYFGPGTRLTVL.

The chain carries TRBV2 and TRBJ2-3; a weak D match, TRBD2 (6 bases). Trimming cost V 5 bases and J 2 bases, with 8 bases left between them. CDR1 SNHLY and CDR2 FYNNEI come from the germline V gene. This CDR3 comprises 13 residues. Here the CDR3 DNA reads TGTGCCAGCAGTCGACTAGTCACAGATACGCAGTATTTT. It translates to CASSRLVTDTQYF.

The sample holds a few counts of this clonotype. The chain couples TRBV6-2 or TRBV6-3 to TRBJ2-1, with TRBD1 matching 9 bases. Germline V gene data show CDR1 as MNHEY and CDR2 as SVGEGT. This CDR3 has 13 residues. Germline trimming cut 8 bases from V and 8 bases from J; bases unmatched to any gene: 7. For the CDR3, the DNA is TGTGCCAGCGGGACAGGGCGCAGGGATGAGCAGTTCTTC. This sequence encodes CASGTGRRDEQFF.

This clonotype was recorded at least ten times. This chain connects TRBV7-9 to TRBJ1-5, with no clear D. With 3 bases removed from V and 4 bases from J, the gap between germline ends came to 4 bases. This CDR3 is 12 amino acids long. From germline, CDR1 is SEHNR and CDR2 FQNEAQ (reference sequence). DNA for the CDR3: TGTGCCAGCAGCTTGGGTAATCAGCCCCAGCATTTT. It specifies CASSLGNQPQHF.

This clonotype has a single count. This likely came from a read error, as a far larger clone is one base away. The J gene is TRBJ2-6, the V gene TRBV6-2 or TRBV6-3; tentatively, D is TRBD2 (6 bases). Germline values: CDR1 MNHEY, CDR2 SVGEGT. CDR3 size: 14 residues. The V end was cut by 6 bases, the J end by 8 bases, with 14 bases between. CDR3 sequence reads: CASSQRGGTNVLTF. The DNA of the CDR3 is TGTGCCAGCAGCCAAAGAGGAGGGACCAACGTCCTGACTTTC.

This clonotype was recorded at least ten times. The V call is TRBV6-8, the J call TRBJ2-1; D gene uncertain. CDR1 is MNHGY, CDR2 SAAAGT, per germline. Between the trimmed V and J ends, which lost 2 bases and 0 bases, there was a span of 11 bases. The CDR3 is 16 residues long. The CDR3: CASSYATNCSYNEQFF. In DNA, the CDR3 is TGTGCCAGCAGTTACGCTACAAATTGCTCCTACAATGAGCAGTTCTTC.

The V call is TRBV18, the J call TRBJ2-1; D uncertain. V was clipped by 0 bases and J by 2 bases, with 8 bases between them. The CDR3 extends over 15 amino acids. Per the germline V gene, CDR1 is KGHSH and CDR2 is LQKENI. DNA for the CDR3: TGTGCCAGCTCACCACCGGGTTCAGCCTACAATGAGCAGTTCTTC. Its protein is CASSPPGSAYNEQFF.

This clonotype was recorded at least ten times. The chain couples TRBV20-1 to TRBJ1-5; the D gene is possibly TRBD1 (6 bases). The CDR3 is made up of 16 amino acids. Between the trimmed V and J ends, which lost 1 base and 2 bases, there was a span of 15 bases. Germline V gene data show CDR1 as DFQATT and CDR2 as SNEGSKA (reference sequence). CDR3 region: CSARGGRGAGNQPQHF. In DNA, the CDR3 is TGCAGTGCTAGAGGCGGAAGGGGGGCGGGCAATCAGCCCCAGCATTTT.